The 32 T cell receptor beta chains given below trace back to one sample, sequenced in a study of neurological immune-mediated disorders. TCRdb re-called the 5' RACE reads through MiXCR, storing one row per CDR3 protein. In the table there are 25,000 to 30,000 distinct CDR3 sequences, about 6.9% of which are singletons. Specimen: PBMCs. These receptors were taken from a woman aged 50 to 60 in good health.

This clonotype has a count of ten or more. The chain combines TRBV5-1 with TRBJ2-7; the D call may be TRBD1 or TRBD2 (5 bases each). Germline loops: CDR1 SGHRS, CDR2 YFSETQ. V lost 5 bases and J 6 bases, leaving 18 bases between the germline ends. The CDR3 runs to 14 residues. Here the CDR3 DNA reads TGCGCCAGCAGAACGGGACCGACATCCAGCGAGCAGTACTTC. Translated, it gives CASRTGPTSSEQYF.

This clonotype has at least ten counts. This chain links TRBV5-1 with TRBJ2-3; no reliable D call. Per the germline V gene, CDR1 is SGHRS and CDR2 is YFSETQ. V lost 5 bases to trimming and J lost 1 base, with 14 bases between them. The CDR3 is 15 amino acids. CDR3 in DNA: TGCGCCAGCAGACCAGGCGGCAGAGGCACAGATACGCAGTATTTT. It yields the protein CASRPGGRGTDTQYF.

This clonotype came up many times. The gene calls are TRBV7-9 and TRBJ1-5; 7 bases match TRBD1. The CDR3 covers 14 residues. V trimming: 6 bases; J trimming: 5 bases; junction bases outside the gene matches: 7. Germline CDR1 and CDR2: SEHNR and FQNEAQ (reference sequence). The CDR3 loop is CASSPQGFDQPQHF. The DNA of the CDR3 is TGTGCCAGCAGTCCACAGGGGTTCGATCAGCCCCAGCATTTT. Full variable domain (outside the CDR3, taken from reference TRBV7-9 and TRBJ1-5): DTGVSQNPRHKITKRGQNVTFRCDPISEHNRLYWYRQTLGQGPEFLTYFQNEAQLEKSRLLSDRFSAERPKGSFSTLEIQRTEQGDSAMYLCASSPQGFDQPQHFGDGTRLSIL.

This clonotype was seen ten or more times. V is TRBV12-3 or TRBV12-4 and J is TRBJ2-1; D is uncertain. CDR3 length: 14 residues. V lost 1 base, J lost 6 bases, and 10 bases lay in between. The chain's CDR3 is CASSLEFRGNEQFF. The CDR3 DNA sequence: TGTGCCAGCAGTTTAGAATTTAGAGGCAATGAGCAGTTCTTC.

In its sample, this clonotype was seen many times. The gene calls are TRBV28 and TRBJ2-2; D tentatively fits TRBD1 or TRBD2 (5 bases each). CDR1 and CDR2 (germline): MDHEN, SYDVKM. Trimming removed 8 bases from V and 5 bases from J, with 12 bases in between. This CDR3 has 13 residues. The CDR3 DNA follows: TGTGCCAGCGGGACCTCTAGAACCGGGGAGCTGTTTTTT. This gives the protein CASGTSRTGELFF.

This clonotype was picked up many times. The rearrangement links TRBV7-2 to TRBJ2-6; D not resolved. The CDR3 spans 14 residues. CDR1 and CDR2 (germline): SGHTA, FQGNSA. Between the trimmed V and J ends, which lost 6 bases and 0 bases, there was a span of 6 bases. The CDR3, as DNA: TGTGCCAGCAGTACTTTCTCTGGGGCCAACGTCCTGACTTTC. Its protein product is CASSTFSGANVLTF. The full variable domain, completed using reference TRBV7-2 and TRBJ2-6, is GAGVSQSPSNKVTEKGKDVELRCDPISGHTALYWYRQSLGQGLEFLIYFQGNSAPDKSGLPSDRFSAERTGGSVSTLTIQRTQQEDSAVYLCASSTFSGANVLTFGAGSRLTVL.

This clonotype was counted ten times or more. The chain combines TRBV19 with TRBJ2-1; TRBD2 matches at 9 bases. V trimming: 6 bases; J trimming: 7 bases; junction bases outside the gene matches: 10. From germline, CDR1 is LNHDA and CDR2 SQIVND (reference sequence). CDR3 length equals 15 residues. CDR3 loop: CASRGLAGESNEQFF. The CDR3 DNA sequence: TGTGCCAGTAGAGGCTTAGCGGGAGAGTCAAATGAGCAGTTCTTC. The full variable domain, its missing parts supplied by reference TRBV19 and TRBJ2-1, is DGGITQSPKYLFRKEGQNVTLSCEQNLNHDAMYWYRQDPGQGLRLIYYSQIVNDFQKGDIAEGYSVSREKKESFPLTVTSAQKNPTAFYLCASRGLAGESNEQFFGPGTRLTVL.

J is TRBJ2-3 and V is TRBV28; the D gene could be TRBD1 or TRBD2 (6 bases each). This CDR3 has 16 amino acids. V was shortened by 6 bases and J by 3 bases, with 19 bases between the two germline ends. Germline CDR1 reads MDHEN; CDR2 reads SYDVKM. This chain's CDR3 is CASSTPGTGATDTQYF. Here the CDR3 DNA reads TGTGCCAGCAGCACTCCGGGGACGGGGGCGACAGATACGCAGTATTTT.

There are many counts of this clonotype. The J gene is TRBJ1-1, the V gene TRBV25-1; D possibly corresponds to TRBD1 (6 bases). Between the trimmed V and J ends, which lost 4 bases and 3 bases, there was a span of 15 bases. CDR1 is MGHDK, CDR2 SYGVNS, per germline. The CDR3 has 15 amino acids. The CDR3 sequence is CASSGTGRVHTEAFF. CDR3 bases: TGTGCCAGCAGTGGTACAGGGAGGGTGCACACTGAAGCTTTCTTT.

This clonotype has ten or more counts. The chain combines TRBV4-3 with TRBJ2-7, with 11 positions matching TRBD2. The CDR3 spans 20 residues. J lost 3 bases, V lost 0 bases, and 16 bases had no gene match. Germline CDR1 LGHNA, CDR2 YSLEER. The DNA of the CDR3 is TGCGCCAGCAGCCAAGAGGTGGAGTTTAGCGGGAGGGCGGATAGCTACGAGCAGTACTTC. It translates to CASSQEVEFSGRADSYEQYF.

This clonotype appeared many times. V gene TRBV20-1 combines with J gene TRBJ2-1, with D perhaps matching TRBD2 (5 bases). CDR3 size: 14 residues. CDR1 DFQATT and CDR2 SNEGSKA come from the germline V gene (reference sequence). Trimming took 3 bases from V and 7 from J, leaving 16 bases between them. For the CDR3, the DNA is TGCAGTGCTAGTGGCCAAGAGGGTGGGAATGAGCAGTTCTTC. The encoded protein is CSASGQEGGNEQFF.

This clonotype appeared many times. The rearrangement uses TRBV5-1 and TRBJ1-1; TRBD1 might be the D (5 bases). The germline CDR1 and CDR2 sequences are SGHRS and YFSETQ. The CDR3 is made up of 14 amino acids. The V gene lost 2 bases and the J gene lost 3 bases, with 11 bases spanning the gap. CDR3 in amino acids: CASSFLETDTEAFF. CDR3 DNA sequence: TGCGCCAGCAGCTTCCTGGAGACAGACACTGAAGCTTTCTTT.

The V call is TRBV4-2, the J call TRBJ2-5; the match to TRBD2 covers 12 bases. The CDR3 loop spans 16 amino acids. The J segment lost 5 bases and the V segment lost 4 bases, leaving 8 bases of the junction unmatched. Germline loops: CDR1 LGHNA, CDR2 YNFKEQ. For the CDR3, the DNA is TGTGCCAGCAGCCCTCTAGCGGGAGGGCCTTGGGAGACCCAGTACTTC. This translates into CASSPLAGGPWETQYF.

This clonotype was observed many times. The chain carries TRBV20-1 and TRBJ2-1; 7 bases are shared with TRBD2. The germline CDR1 and CDR2 sequences are DFQATT and SNEGSKA (reference sequence). Trimming cost V 6 bases and J 0 bases; bases outside gene matches: 11. The CDR3 runs 16 residues. The DNA of the CDR3 is TGCAGTGCCCCGGGGAGGGACGGGAGCTCCTACAATGAGCAGTTCTTC. Its translation is CSAPGRDGSSYNEQFF.

This clonotype was picked up many times. The chain combines TRBV6-1 with TRBJ2-5; a possible D gene is TRBD2 (6 bases). V was shortened by 6 bases and J by 6 bases, with 17 bases between the two germline ends. The CDR3 has 14 amino acids. Germline-derived CDR1 and CDR2 are MNHNS and SASEGT. The CDR3 reads CASRGGGGQKTQYF. Here the CDR3 DNA reads TGTGCCAGCAGGGGGGGAGGAGGGCAGAAGACCCAGTACTTC.

This clonotype was observed many times. The rearrangement joins TRBV20-1 to TRBJ2-1; 12 nucleotides match TRBD2. Germline values: CDR1 DFQATT, CDR2 SNEGSKA (reference sequence). The J segment lost 7 bases and the V segment lost 3 bases, leaving 4 bases of the junction unmatched. The CDR3 runs to 14 residues. Written as DNA, the CDR3 is TGCAGTGCTAGTGCGACTAGCGGGGGTAATGAGCAGTTCTTC. Translating it yields CSASATSGGNEQFF.

This clonotype was seen many times. The chain links TRBV7-9 to TRBJ2-5; TRBD2 matches 7 bases. The CDR3 length is 15 residues. CDR1 and CDR2 from the germline V gene are SEHNR and FQNEAQ (reference sequence). V trimming: 5 bases; J trimming: 5 bases; junction bases outside the gene matches: 11. The CDR3 DNA reads as TGTGCCAGCAGCCTGGGACTATCCTACTGGGAGACCCAGTACTTC. This encodes CASSLGLSYWETQYF. The entire variable domain, with the rest obtained from reference TRBV7-9 and TRBJ2-5, is as follows: DTGVSQNPRHKITKRGQNVTFRCDPISEHNRLYWYRQTLGQGPEFLTYFQNEAQLEKSRLLSDRFSAERPKGSFSTLEIQRTEQGDSAMYLCASSLGLSYWETQYFGPGTRLLVL.

The gene calls are TRBV2 and TRBJ2-2, with 10 bases identical to TRBD1. The germline gives CDR1 SNHLY, CDR2 FYNNEI. V gave up 6 bases and J gave up 0 bases; unmatched junction bases: 7. The CDR3 has 17 amino acids. The CDR3 DNA follows: TGTGCCAGCAGACAATTCGGACAGGGGGCGAACACCGGGGAGCTGTTTTTT. This gives the protein CASRQFGQGANTGELFF. Based on the CDR3 plus reference TRBV2 and TRBJ2-2, the full variable domain is EPEVTQTPSHQVTQMGQEVILRCVPISNHLYFYWYRQILGQKVEFLVSFYNNEISEKSEIFDDQFSVERPDGSNFTLKIRSTKLEDSAMYFCASRQFGQGANTGELFFGEGSRLTVL.

This clonotype has at least ten counts. The V and J genes are TRBV27 and TRBJ2-1; TRBD2 aligns across 12 bases. CDR1 MNHEY and CDR2 SMNVEV come from the germline V gene (reference sequence). This CDR3 contains 13 residues. V shed 8 bases, J shed 8 bases, and the junction held 4 bases outside the gene matches. CDR3 amino acids: CASSSGGADEQFF. The CDR3 nucleotides are TGTGCCAGCTCTAGCGGGGGGGCAGATGAGCAGTTCTTC.

The chain uses TRBV12-3 or TRBV12-4 and TRBJ1-1; no clear D gene. V was cut by 10 bases and J by 1 base, with 13 bases left in between. CDR3 length: 13 residues. The chain's CDR3 is CANILKANTEAFF. CDR3 DNA sequence: TGTGCCAACATCCTAAAGGCGAACACTGAAGCTTTCTTT.

This clonotype was seen ten or more times. CDR3 in DNA: TGCGCCAGCAGCTCCGGGCGCCTGGGGGCAGATACGCAGTATTTT. The encoded protein is CASSSGRLGADTQYF. The V and J genes are TRBV5-1 and TRBJ2-3; D tentatively fits TRBD1 or TRBD2 (5 bases each). V was clipped by 3 bases and J by 4 bases, with 15 bases between them. Germline-derived CDR1 and CDR2 are SGHRS and YFSETQ. The CDR3 is 15 amino acids.

This clonotype was seen many times. This CDR3 is CASTSGGLDQPQHF. CDR3 DNA: TGTGCCAGCACCTCCGGGGGGCTGGATCAGCCCCAGCATTTT. This rearrangement joins TRBV6-2 or TRBV6-3 to TRBJ1-5; D is possibly TRBD1 (6 bases). CDR3 length: 14 residues. V was pared by 7 bases and J by 5 bases, with 15 bases between. Looked up from germline, CDR1 is MNHEY and CDR2 is SVGEGT.

There are many counts of this clonotype. The V gene is TRBV5-5, the J gene TRBJ2-1; possibly TRBD2 for D (5 bases). From germline, CDR1 is SGHKS and CDR2 YYEKEE (reference sequence). Trimming cost V 0 bases and J 6 bases, with 7 bases left between them. The CDR3 is made up of 13 amino acids. In DNA form, the CDR3 reads TGTGCCAGCAGCTTGGGCCTAGCCAATGAGCAGTTCTTC. Its protein is CASSLGLANEQFF.

This clonotype appeared many times. The chain carries TRBV5-1 and TRBJ1-3, with D uncertain. Germline V gives CDR1 SGHRS, CDR2 YFSETQ. The CDR3 is 14 residues long. V gave up 0 bases and J gave up 0 bases, with 4 bases separating them. The CDR3 region has the DNA TGCGCCAGCAGCTTGGAAGTCTCTGGAAACACCATATATTTT. It encodes CASSLEVSGNTIYF.

This clonotype was observed at least ten times. This chain uses TRBV5-1 with TRBJ1-3; tentative D call: TRBD1 (6 bases). Germline CDR1 SGHRS, CDR2 YFSETQ. The V end lost 0 bases, the J end lost 1 base, and 8 bases lay between the germline ends. The CDR3 contains 15 residues. This CDR3 is CASSLEGESGNTIYF. CDR3 sequence (DNA): TGCGCCAGCAGCTTGGAGGGGGAGTCTGGAAACACCATATATTTT. The full variable domain, completed using reference TRBV5-1 and TRBJ1-3, is KAGVTQTPRYLIKTRGQQVTLSCSPISGHRSVSWYQQTPGQGLQFLFEYFSETQRNKGNFPGRFSGRQFSNSRSEMNVSTLELGDSALYLCASSLEGESGNTIYFGEGSWLTVV.

This clonotype occurred many times. The rearrangement links TRBV20-1 to TRBJ1-1; TRBD1 matches 7 bases. Germline V gives CDR1 DFQATT, CDR2 SNEGSKA (reference sequence). Unmatched junction bases numbered 11, after V lost 3 bases and J lost 4 bases. The CDR3 loop spans 15 amino acids. The CDR3, as DNA: TGCAGTGCTAGGCGGGGCAGGGGGGGGGGCACTGAAGCTTTCTTT. Translated, it gives CSARRGRGGGTEAFF.

The chain carries TRBV20-1 and TRBJ2-1, with D perhaps TRBD1 (7 bases). V gave up 3 bases and J gave up 0 bases, with 18 bases separating them. The CDR3 length is 17 residues. Germline V CDR1 and CDR2: DFQATT, SNEGSKA (reference sequence). The DNA of the CDR3 is TGCAGTGCTAGTATGAGGCAGGGGGGATACTCCTACAATGAGCAGTTCTTC. It codes for CSASMRQGGYSYNEQFF.

This clonotype was seen repeatedly, ten times or more. J is TRBJ2-7 and V is TRBV7-2; 8 nucleotides line up with TRBD1. Per the germline V gene, CDR1 is SGHTA and CDR2 is FQGNSA. There are 15 residues in the CDR3. V lost 5 bases, J lost 3 bases, and 9 bases stayed unmatched. DNA of the CDR3: TGTGCCAGCAGCAATTACCAGGGGGCGCGCTACGAGCAGTACTTC. It yields the protein CASSNYQGARYEQYF.

By share of the sample, this clonotype is medium-sized. CDR3 residues: CASSLVRGRASTDTQYF. CDR3 nucleotide sequence: TGCGCCAGCAGCTTGGTTAGGGGGCGAGCTAGCACAGATACGCAGTATTTT. This chain uses TRBV5-1 with TRBJ2-3, with 7 bases identical to TRBD1. The CDR3 totals 17 residues. The germline CDR1 and CDR2 sequences are SGHRS and YFSETQ. V lost 0 bases and J lost 0; bases outside the gene matches: 7.

In this sample, this clonotype turned up many times. The rearrangement joins TRBV19 to TRBJ2-1; 7 positions match TRBD2. Looked up from germline, CDR1 is LNHDA and CDR2 is SQIVND (reference sequence). There are 15 residues in the CDR3. Germline trimming cut 5 bases from V and 2 bases from J; bases unmatched to any gene: 6. For the CDR3, the DNA is TGTGCCAGTAGTTTAGGCGGGAGTCCCTACAATGAGCAGTTCTTC. Protein sequence: CASSLGGSPYNEQFF.

In this sample, this clonotype turned up many times. This chain uses TRBV7-8 with TRBJ2-6; unclear D gene. Germline V gene sequence: CDR1 SGHVS, CDR2 FQNEAQ. This CDR3 spans 13 amino acids. V was trimmed by 8 bases and J by 3 bases, leaving 8 bases between them. The CDR3 region has the DNA TGTGCCAGCTTGGGGTTTGGGGCCAACGTCCTGACTTTC. This sequence encodes CASLGFGANVLTF. Full variable domain (rest looked up from reference TRBV7-8 and TRBJ2-6): GAGVSQSPRYKVAKRGQDVALRCDPISGHVSLFWYQQALGQGPEFLTYFQNEAQLDKSGLPSDRFFAERPEGSVSTLKIQRTQQEDSAVYLCASLGFGANVLTFGAGSRLTVL.

The sample holds many counts of this clonotype. The V gene is TRBV30, the J gene TRBJ1-5; D gene unclear. The germline V gene encodes CDR1 GTSNPN and CDR2 SVGIG (reference sequence). Deletions cut 0 bases from V and 4 bases from J, with 7 bases between. The CDR3 contains 13 residues. The CDR3 reads CAWSVRGNQPQHF. CDR3 DNA sequence: TGTGCCTGGAGTGTACGAGGGAATCAGCCCCAGCATTTT. Together with reference TRBV30 and TRBJ1-5, the CDR3 gives the full variable domain: SQTIHQWPATLVQPVGSPLSLECTVEGTSNPNLYWYRQAAGRGLQLLFYSVGIGQISSEVPQNLSASRPQDRQFILSSKKLLLSDSGFYLCAWSVRGNQPQHFGDGTRLSIL.